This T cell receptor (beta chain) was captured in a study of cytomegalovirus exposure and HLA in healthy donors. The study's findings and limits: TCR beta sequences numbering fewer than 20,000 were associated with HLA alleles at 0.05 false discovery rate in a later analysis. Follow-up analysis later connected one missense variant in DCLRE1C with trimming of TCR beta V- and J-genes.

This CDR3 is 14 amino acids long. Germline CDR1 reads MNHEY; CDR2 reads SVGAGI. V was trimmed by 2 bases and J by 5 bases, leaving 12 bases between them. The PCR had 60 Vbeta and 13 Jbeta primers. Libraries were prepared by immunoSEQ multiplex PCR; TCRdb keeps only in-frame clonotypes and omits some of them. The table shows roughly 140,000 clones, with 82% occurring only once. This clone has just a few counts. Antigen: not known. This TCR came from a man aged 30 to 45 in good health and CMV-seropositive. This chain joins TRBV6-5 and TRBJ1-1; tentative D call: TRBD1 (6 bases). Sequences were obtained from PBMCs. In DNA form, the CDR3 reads TGTGCCAGCAGTTACCCAGGGGTATGGACTGAAGCTTTCTTT. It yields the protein CASSYPGVWTEAFF.